The entry below describes one T cell receptor beta chain. Its antigen is as yet unknown. Other nucleotide sequences from this sample produce the same CDR3. The naive CD8 subset, CD45RO-negative cells positively selected for CCR7, excluded terminally differentiated effector memory CD45RA+ cells. This specimen comes from a study of shared clonotypes between healthy human individuals. Study observations and caveats: Rarefaction curves obtained for sorted subsets showed sequencing incomplete despite large depth. A handful of donors showed sharing of roughly 5% of naive CD4 clonotypes.

The deep-level immunoSEQ assay was used. Every subset's genomic DNA went evenly onto several immunoSEQ plates. Sequenced by immunoSEQ multiplex PCR; TCRdb stores in-frame clones only, minus some. The repertoire holds about 2 million clones, with about 95% as singletons. The germline CDR1 and CDR2 sequences are SGHVS and FNYEAQ. The CDR3 is made up of 13 amino acids. V lost 5 bases, J lost 0 bases, and 7 bases lay in between. V and J are TRBV7-6 and TRBJ1-1; D ambiguous. The sample was naive CD8+ T cells sorted from blood. The sequence came from a man younger than 35 in good health. For the CDR3, the DNA is TGTGCCAGCAGCCTCAGCATGAACACTGAAGCTTTCTTT. Translating it yields CASSLSMNTEAFF.